This entry concerns a single T cell receptor beta chain. In germline, CDR1 is MDHEN, CDR2 SYDVKM. The CDR3 contains 16 residues. Trimming cost V 1 base and J 9 bases, with 16 bases left between them. Living in under 30 US areas, the participants were between about 18 and 100 years of age. As originally analysed: From reference gene primer amplification, estimates of nucleated cell counts were derived. Some clones are missing from TCRdb's copy, which holds only in-frame ones; the method was immunoSEQ multiplex PCR. V, J and clone size are taken as reported in that table, and D and trimming were inferred from the DNA itself. The table lists over 110,000 clones, 84% of them singletons. This specimen belongs to a study of blood T cell repertoires in COVID-19.

This sequence originates from a man aged 40-55 years with acute COVID-19. Sequenced: PBMCs or T cells enriched from blood (not recorded which). This chain joins TRBV28 and TRBJ1-6, with a possible D match to TRBD1 (5 bases). The DNA for the CDR3 is TGTGCCAGCAGTTTATCCAGGGTCCGGCGGGGTTCACCCCTCCACTTT. Protein product: CASSLSRVRRGSPLHF. Drawing the rest from reference TRBV28 and TRBJ1-6, the complete variable domain is DVKVTQSSRYLVKRTGEKVFLECVQDMDHENMFWYRQDPGLGLRLIYFSYDVKMKEKGDIPEGYSVSREKKERFSLILESASTNQTSMYLCASSLSRVRRGSPLHFGNGTRLTVT.